The 5 T cell receptor beta chains below all came from one sample that was sequenced in a study of cytomegalovirus exposure and HLA in healthy donors. With 60 Vbeta and 13 Jbeta primers, the PCR was carried out. Libraries were prepared by immunoSEQ multiplex PCR; TCRdb keeps only in-frame clonotypes and omits some of them. The table includes 160,000 or so clones, 60% to 85% detected once. Sequenced sample: PBMCs. These receptors were taken from a middle-aged woman in good health and CMV-seropositive.

The CDR3 is CASTYPGGTGNYGYTF. The CDR3 DNA is TGTGCCAGCACTTACCCCGGCGGGACGGGGAACTATGGCTACACCTTC. The chain is built from TRBV28 and TRBJ1-2; tentatively, D is TRBD1 (5 bases). CDR1 is MDHEN and CDR2 is SYDVKM in the germline V gene. This CDR3 has 16 residues. V was clipped by 7 bases and J by 2 bases, with 20 bases between them.

Only one count was recorded for this clone. The chain couples TRBV29-1 to TRBJ1-2; a possible D gene is TRBD1 (6 bases). This CDR3 has 12 amino acids. CDR1 SQVTM and CDR2 ANQGSEA come from the germline V gene. V was cut by 7 bases and J by 6 bases, with 15 bases left in between. CDR3 nucleotide sequence: TGCAGCGCCCTTTCCCACAGGGATGGCTACACCTTC. This gives the protein CSALSHRDGYTF. Based on the CDR3 plus reference TRBV29-1 and TRBJ1-2, the full variable domain is SAVISQKPSRDICQRGTSLTIQCQVDSQVTMMFWYRQQPGQSLTLIATANQGSEATYESGFVIDKFPISRPNLTFSTLTVSNMSPEDSSIYLCSALSHRDGYTFGSGTRLTVV.

This chain uses TRBV7-2 with TRBJ2-5, with TRBD2 matching 8 bases. The CDR3 loop spans 17 amino acids. CDR1 and CDR2 from the germline V gene are SGHTA and FQGNSA. The V gene end was trimmed by 5 bases and the J gene end by 5 bases; junction bases not matched to a gene: 16. CDR3 region: CASSPTWGSGGDETQYF. The CDR3, as DNA: TGTGCCAGCAGCCCGACGTGGGGCTCGGGGGGGGATGAGACCCAGTACTTC.

This clone has more than one count but fewer than ten. The rearrangement uses TRBV6-6 and TRBJ2-1, with D perhaps TRBD1 (6 bases). The V gene lost 3 bases and the J gene lost 4 bases, with 13 bases spanning the gap. The V gene's germline CDR1 is MNHNY and CDR2 SVGAGI (reference sequence). This CDR3 is 15 amino acids long. The CDR3 DNA sequence: TGTGCCAGCAGTTATCCTGGGGGCAGGTACAATGAGCAGTTCTTC. Translation gives CASSYPGGRYNEQFF.

The V gene is TRBV14, the J gene TRBJ1-6; the D is unclear. The CDR3 consists of 14 residues. Trimming shortened V by 0 bases and J by 6 bases, and 6 bases separated the two germline ends. CDR1 is SGHDN, CDR2 FVKESK, per germline. CDR3 amino acids: CASSQEASNSPLHF. The CDR3 DNA follows: TGTGCCAGCAGCCAAGAGGCCAGTAATTCACCCCTCCACTTT. Supplemented by reference TRBV14 and TRBJ1-6, the full variable domain reads EAGVTQFPSHSVIEKGQTVTLRCDPISGHDNLYWYRRVMGKEIKFLLHFVKESKQDESGMPNNRFLAERTGGTYSTLKVQPAELEDSGVYFCASSQEASNSPLHFGNGTRLTVT.